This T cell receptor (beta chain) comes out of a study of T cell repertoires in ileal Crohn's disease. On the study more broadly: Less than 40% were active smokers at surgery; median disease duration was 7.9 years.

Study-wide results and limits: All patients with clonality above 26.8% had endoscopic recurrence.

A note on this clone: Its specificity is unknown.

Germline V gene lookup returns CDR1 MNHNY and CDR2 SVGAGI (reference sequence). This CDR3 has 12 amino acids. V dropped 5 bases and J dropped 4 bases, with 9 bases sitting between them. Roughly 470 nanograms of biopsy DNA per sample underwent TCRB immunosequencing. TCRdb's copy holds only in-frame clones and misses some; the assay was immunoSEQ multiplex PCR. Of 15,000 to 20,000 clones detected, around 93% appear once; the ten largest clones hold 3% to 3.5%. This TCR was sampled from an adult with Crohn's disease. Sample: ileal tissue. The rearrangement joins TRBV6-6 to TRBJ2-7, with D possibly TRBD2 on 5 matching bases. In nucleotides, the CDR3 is TGTGCCAGCAGTCACGGAGGATACGAGCAGTACTTC. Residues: CASSHGGYEQYF.